This T cell receptor beta chain was captured by sequencing in a study of T-cell memory formation after mild COVID-19. Trimming cost V 0 bases and J 2 bases; bases outside gene matches: 7. The CDR3 is 18 amino acids. The germline CDR1 and CDR2 sequences are ENHRY and SYGVKD. Researchers used 5'RACE with constant-segment primers to make TCR alpha and TCR beta cDNA libraries that carry sample barcodes and UMIs. TCRdb re-derived calls from the 5' RACE reads in MiXCR, one entry per CDR3 protein. Here the sample spans about 160,000 distinct CDR3 sequences, less than 40% being singletons. Regarding the study as a whole: Clones that contracted from day 15 to 85 had balanced CD4/CD8; later expanders were CD4+ biased. The second-wave clones peaking on day 37 were not confirmed as SARS-CoV-2-specific.

The sample holds a few counts of this clonotype. Its antigen is not known. Source material: PBMCs or a T cell subset sorted from them (not recorded which). The sequence came from an adult woman who had mild COVID-19 (a few samples of this study predate the infection). Cell type and time point are not known. This sequence joins TRBV10-3 and TRBJ2-7; 13 bases line up with TRBD2. The DNA for the CDR3 is TGTGCCATCAGTGAGTCGATGGGACTAGCGGGGCCAACCTACGAGCAGTACTTC. Translating it yields CAISESMGLAGPTYEQYF.